The 4 T cell receptor beta chains below all came from one sample that was sequenced in a study of T cell responses to AZD1222 COVID-19 vaccine. Assay used: immunoSEQ multiplex PCR; TCRdb lists only in-frame clones, some missing. The data hold about 140,000 clones, with 89% observed a single time. Specimen: peripheral blood, collected on day 0 of AZD1222 vaccination. These receptors were taken from an adult in good health.

This rearrangement joins TRBV2 to TRBJ1-4, with 12 bases that match TRBD1. Germline V gives CDR1 SNHLY, CDR2 FYNNEI. The CDR3 runs 15 residues. J gave up 8 bases and V 7 bases, and 8 bases lay outside the gene matches. CDR3 coding DNA: TGTGCCAGCACGGGACAGGGGGCCCCGGAGGAAAAACTGTTTTTT. Protein sequence: CASTGQGAPEEKLFF.

The chain has TRBV9 and TRBJ2-7; D may be TRBD1 or TRBD2 (6 bases each). Trimming removed 3 bases at V and 3 bases at J, with 19 bases between. The germline CDR1 and CDR2 sequences are SGDLS and YYNGEE. The CDR3 is made up of 16 amino acids. CDR3 sequence reads: CASSDSGGPGHYEQYF. DNA for the CDR3: TGTGCCAGCAGCGATAGTGGGGGGCCGGGGCACTACGAGCAGTACTTC.

The genes are TRBV7-9 and TRBJ1-1; 7 bases match TRBD1. The CDR3 consists of 15 residues. The germline V gene encodes CDR1 SEHNR and CDR2 FQNEAQ (reference sequence). J gave up 3 bases and V 0 bases, and 4 bases lay outside the gene matches. Here the CDR3 reads CASSLAWGTDTEAFF. Here the CDR3 DNA reads TGTGCCAGCAGCTTAGCGTGGGGGACAGACACTGAAGCTTTCTTT.

The chain uses TRBV7-2 and TRBJ2-5; 9 positions agree with TRBD2. V dropped 2 bases and J dropped 4; count of bases not matched to a gene: 8. The V gene's germline CDR1 is SGHTA and CDR2 FQGNSA. The CDR3 runs 16 residues. The CDR3 protein is CASSLTKAGGRETQYF. The CDR3 bases are TGTGCCAGCAGCTTAACTAAAGCGGGGGGCAGAGAGACCCAGTACTTC.